The 18 T cell receptor beta chains below come from one sample, sequenced in a study of monozygotic twins with inflammatory bowel disease. TCRdb reworked the 5' RACE reads into one entry per CDR3 protein, no DNA. This sample's table reports around 400,000 distinct CDR3 sequences. Sequencing used blood. The receptor source for this set is a human donor with ulcerative colitis or Crohn's disease, or a healthy co-twin of an affected twin (not recorded which).

The chain links TRBV27 to TRBJ2-6; TCRdb's D call, TRBD2, is unchecked because there is no DNA. The germline gives CDR1 MNHEY, CDR2 SMNVEV (reference sequence). The CDR3 contains 17 residues. The CDR3 loop is CASSLIPGLSGANVLTF.

The rearrangement links TRBV7-2 to TRBJ2-3; TCRdb selects TRBD1, and the lack of DNA leaves this call unchecked. Germline V lookup: CDR1 SGHTA, CDR2 FQGNSA. The CDR3 has 16 amino acids. Here the CDR3 reads CASSLYGQTITDTQYF.

The chain employs TRBV20-1 and TRBJ1-2. Germline V gene data show CDR1 as DFQATT and CDR2 as SNEGSKA (reference sequence). The CDR3 extends over 14 amino acids. CDR3 sequence: CSARETVLYYGYTF.

The chain carries TRBV5-1 and TRBJ1-2; TCRdb's D gene call, TRBD1, goes unchecked for lack of DNA. The CDR3 sequence is 14 residues long. Germline V gene lookup returns CDR1 SGHRS and CDR2 YFSETQ. The CDR3 reads CASSAAAGVYGYTF.

The chain carries TRBV9 and TRBJ1-3; checking the TCRdb D call of TRBD1 is not possible without DNA. This CDR3 spans 16 amino acids. Germline CDR1 SGDLS, CDR2 YYNGEE. The CDR3 loop is CASSAGQRLSGNTIYF.

This rearrangement joins TRBV5-6 to TRBJ2-7. CDR1 and CDR2 from the germline V gene are SGHDT and YYEEEE. The CDR3 contains 14 residues. This CDR3 is CASTLYPRIDEQYF.

This CDR3 reads CASSQGILQGPQAEQYF. The genes are TRBV3-1 and TRBJ2-7; there is no DNA to check the TCRdb D call of TRBD1. This CDR3 is 17 amino acids long. In germline, CDR1 is LGHDT, CDR2 YNNKEL (reference sequence).

The chain has TRBV11-2 and TRBJ2-5; TCRdb returns TRBD2, unconfirmable since there is no DNA. This CDR3 has 15 residues. Looked up from germline, CDR1 is SGHAT and CDR2 is FQNNGV. The CDR3 protein is CASSLEGGDRETQYF.

CDR3 loop: CASSWELGRLEKLFF. The genes are TRBV7-9 and TRBJ1-4. Looked up from germline, CDR1 is SEHNR and CDR2 is FQNEAQ (reference sequence). There are 15 residues in the CDR3.

The rearrangement uses TRBV12-3 or TRBV12-4 and TRBJ2-1. The CDR3 has 11 residues. The CDR3 region is CASQMGNEQFF.

The genes are TRBV30 and TRBJ1-1. The CDR3 is made up of 16 amino acids. The germline V gene encodes CDR1 GTSNPN and CDR2 SVGIG (reference sequence). The CDR3 is CAWSVRSSGLNTEAFF. Together with reference TRBV30 and TRBJ1-1, the CDR3 gives the full variable domain: SQTIHQWPATLVQPVGSPLSLECTVEGTSNPNLYWYRQAAGRGLQLLFYSVGIGQISSEVPQNLSASRPQDRQFILSSKKLLLSDSGFYLCAWSVRSSGLNTEAFFGQGTRLTVV.

The chain combines TRBV7-6 with TRBJ2-6; TCRdb picks TRBD1, but there is no DNA to check that call. This CDR3 contains 16 residues. The germline CDR1 and CDR2 sequences are SGHVS and FNYEAQ. The CDR3 here is CASSLARGRGANVLTF.

The V gene is TRBV12-3 or TRBV12-4, the J gene TRBJ1-5; TCRdb returns TRBD1, unconfirmable since there is no DNA. The CDR3 totals 13 residues. This CDR3 reads CASTGQHNQPQHF.

The V and J genes are TRBV5-1 and TRBJ1-1; TCRdb's D call, TRBD1, is unchecked because there is no DNA. Germline values: CDR1 SGHRS, CDR2 YFSETQ. CDR3 length: 15 amino acids. CDR3: CASSSMAGRDTEAFF.

The CDR3 reads CSVVSGENIQYF. The rearrangement joins TRBV29-1 to TRBJ2-4. This CDR3 has 12 amino acids. CDR1 and CDR2 from the germline V gene are SQVTM and ANQGSEA.

The chain combines TRBV4-3 with TRBJ2-2. This CDR3 is built from 13 residues. Germline loops: CDR1 LGHNA, CDR2 YSLEER. The CDR3 sequence is CASSQDTAGELFF.

The genes are TRBV28 and TRBJ1-5; the TRBD1 assignment by TCRdb is unverifiable without DNA. Germline CDR1 MDHEN, CDR2 SYDVKM. The CDR3 consists of 11 residues. Here the CDR3 reads CASSPGQPQHF.

The rearrangement links TRBV27 to TRBJ1-6; the TRBD1 assignment by TCRdb is unverifiable without DNA. Germline loops: CDR1 MNHEY, CDR2 SMNVEV (reference sequence). The CDR3 length is 15 residues. The CDR3: CASTARGGRNSPLHF.